Listed here are 32 T cell receptor delta chains from one sample, sequenced in a study of delta chain sequences of gamma delta T cells. TCRdb re-analyzed the PCR reads via CATT. The sample has around 3,300 delta-chain clones, less than 70% seen once. The sample consisted of a tumor sample. Every receptor here comes from a human donor with breast cancer.

This clone was seen just once. The V and J genes are TRDV2 and TRDJ1; 11 bases are a match to TRDD3. V lost 5 bases and J lost 3; bases outside the gene matches: 7. CDR3 size: 15 residues. Germline CDR1 and CDR2: GEAIGNYY and EKD. CDR3 nucleotide sequence: TGTGCCTGTGGGGACGTGGGGGATACGTCCGATAAACTCATCTTT. As protein: CACGDVGDTSDKLIF.

Comments on this clone: TCRdb lists the protein of a much larger clone for this DNA, which differs at residue 11, so this is likely a read error; the protein given here is translated from the DNA itself. The chain couples TRDV2 to TRDJ1; the D is unclear. This CDR3 is 14 amino acids long. Germline CDR1 GEAIGNYY, CDR2 EKD. The CDR3 region has the DNA TGTGCCTGTGACTCCGTTGACCACACCGATAGACTCATCTTT. Translated, it gives CACDSVDHTDRLIF.

With regard to this clone: Germline and junction disagree at one end, which may indicate a read error. The CDR3 nucleotides read TGTGCCTGTGACACCGTGTCAAGGGACGGGGAACGCCCTTACTCAGACAAATTTATCTTC. Translating it yields CACDTVSRDGERPYSDKFIF. The chain joins TRDV2 to TRDJ1; a weak D match, TRDD3 (5 bases). CDR1 and CDR2 from the germline V gene are GEAIGNYY and EKD. CDR3 length: 20 residues.

Points on this clone: TCRdb records a much larger clone's protein for this DNA, with a difference at residue 5 that likely arises from a read error; the protein given is the translation of the DNA. This chain uses TRDV2 with TRDJ1; TRDD3 matches at 9 bases. V lost 3 bases to trimming and J lost 0 bases; unmatched junction nucleotides: 7. This CDR3 region has 16 residues. Germline loops: CDR1 GEAIGNYY, CDR2 EKD. In DNA, the CDR3 is TGTGCCTGTGACGAAATACTGGGGGAATACACCGATAAACTCATCTTT. It specifies CACDEILGEYTDKLIF.

With regard to this clone: An end of the junction differs from the germline gene, which may be a read error. This chain uses TRDV1 with TRDJ1; the D is unclear. The CDR3 contains 13 residues. Germline CDR1 TSWWSYY, CDR2 QGS. The CDR3 coding sequence is TGTGCTCTTACTCTCCTCTACACCGATATACTCATCTTT. Protein sequence: CALTLLYTDILIF.

In its sample, this clone was seen a few times. TCRdb assigns this DNA the protein of a much larger clone, which departs from its translation at residue 4; this likely reflects a read error, and the protein shown comes from translating the DNA. The chain carries TRDV2 and TRDJ1, with TRDD3 matching over 7 bases. The CDR3 is 15 residues long. Germline lookup yields CDR1 GEAIGNYY and CDR2 EKD. The junction had 8 bases not matched to a gene; V was cut back by 5 bases and J by 0 bases. The CDR3 DNA is TGTGCCTGTGCCCCAGTGGGGGAGGACACCGATAAACTCATCTTT. Residues: CACAPVGEDTDKLIF.

This clone showed up just a few times. This chain links TRDV2 with TRDJ3; D not certain. Trimming left V 0 bases short and J 0 bases short, with 11 bases between. Germline values: CDR1 GEAIGNYY, CDR2 EKD. The CDR3 covers 18 residues. The CDR3 sequence: CACDTVRESSWDTRQMFF. Here the CDR3 DNA reads TGTGCCTGTGACACCGTAAGGGAGAGCTCCTGGGACACCCGACAGATGTTTTTC.

Of note for this clone: The junction differs from germline at one of its ends, possibly a read error. J is TRDJ3 and V is TRDV2; D may be TRDD3 (6 bases). The germline V gene encodes CDR1 GEAIGNYY and CDR2 EKD. This CDR3 comprises 16 residues. CDR3 amino acids: CACDSSASWGARKMIF. DNA for the CDR3: TGTGCCTGTGACTCATCTGCCTCCTGGGGCGCTAGAAAAATGATTTTC.

This clone was counted a few times. With only one base between it and a far larger clone, this is likely a read error. Other DNA sequences in this specimen translate into the identical CDR3. The rearrangement links TRDV2 to TRDJ1; a weak D match, TRDD3 (6 bases). V was shortened by 3 bases and J by 0 bases, with 16 bases between the two germline ends. This CDR3 is built from 16 residues. CDR1 and CDR2 from the germline V gene are GEAIGNYY and EKD. CDR3 sequence reads: CACDPLGGTDTDKLIF. The CDR3 DNA sequence: TGTGCCTGTGACCCCCTCGGGGGGACAGACACCGATAAACTCATCTTT.

In this sample, this clone turned up a few times. The TCRdb protein comes from a much larger clone and disagrees with this DNA's translation at residue 2, likely due to a read error; the protein given here is derived from the DNA. The V call is TRDV2, the J call TRDJ1; 10 nucleotides align to TRDD3. Per the germline V gene, CDR1 is GEAIGNYY and CDR2 is EKD. The CDR3 runs 16 residues. The DNA of the CDR3 is TGTTCCTGTGACCTTTTGGGGGATACAAACACCGATAAACTCATCTTT. Protein product: CSCDLLGDTNTDKLIF.

Comment on this clone: The protein TCRdb gives is from a much larger clone and does not agree with this DNA's translation at residue 12, likely a read error; the protein shown here comes from the DNA. The V and J genes are TRDV2 and TRDJ1, with TRDD3 identical over 9 bases. Germline assignment: CDR1 GEAIGNYY and CDR2 EKD. With V trimmed by 1 base and J by 3 bases, 11 bases remained unmatched. The CDR3 has 17 residues. CDR3 nucleotide sequence: TGTGCCTGTGACACTCTACTGGGGGAACGGTACGCCGATAAACTCATCTTT. This codes for CACDTLLGERYADKLIF.

To note about this clone: Mismatch with germline at one junction end may stem from a read error. The chain joins TRDV2 to TRDJ1; D may be TRDD3 (5 bases). Germline V gives CDR1 GEAIGNYY, CDR2 EKD. The length of the CDR3 is 20 residues. The CDR3 loop reads CACDTVSGERDRRHTDKLFF. Here the CDR3 DNA reads TGTGCCTGTGACACCGTGTCAGGGGAACGGGACCGTCGTCACACCGATAAACTCTTCTTC.

The rearrangement joins TRDV2 to TRDJ1; D perhaps matches TRDD3 (6 bases). Looked up from germline, CDR1 is GEAIGNYY and CDR2 is EKD. The CDR3 has 21 amino acids. V lost 0 bases to trimming and J lost 0 bases, with 28 bases between them. The DNA for the CDR3 is TGTGCCTGTGACACCGTGTCAAGGGAGGGGGACCAGCCGATCTACACCGATAAACTCATCTTT. Its translation: CACDTVSREGDQPIYTDKLIF.

On this clone: The TCRdb record carries a much larger clone's protein, which differs from this DNA's translation at residue 9; a read error is the likely cause, and the protein listed here is the DNA translation. The chain carries TRDV2 and TRDJ1; 7 bases agree with TRDD3. CDR1 and CDR2 (germline): GEAIGNYY, EKD. The CDR3 totals 16 residues. V trimming: 3 bases; J trimming: 0 bases; junction bases outside the gene matches: 9. CDR3 sequence: CACDGLGEPYTDKLIF. The CDR3 DNA reads as TGTGCCTGTGACGGATTGGGGGAACCGTACACCGATAAACTCATCTTT.

The chain links TRDV2 to TRDJ1, with 9 bases fitting TRDD3. Looked up from germline, CDR1 is GEAIGNYY and CDR2 is EKD. V lost 3 bases, J lost 6 bases, and 10 bases stayed unmatched. This CDR3 comprises 15 residues. CDR3 DNA sequence: TGTGCCTGTGACGTACTGGGGATACGCGAGAATAAACTCATCTTT. Residues: CACDVLGIRENKLIF.

The J gene is TRDJ1; the V gene was not called; TRDD3 is taken as the D call from the table, unchecked against the DNA. The CDR3 consists of 18 residues. DNA of the CDR3: TGTGCCAGCGTGCCAAGGGAGGGGGATCGAGGTTACACCGATAAACTCATCTTT. It yields the protein CASVPREGDRGYTDKLIF.

About this clone: This clone may be a read error of a much larger clone one base away. The sample contains more than one DNA sequence encoding this CDR3. V is TRDV3 and J is TRDJ1; 8 bases agree with TRDD3. From germline, CDR1 is TVYSNPD and CDR2 GDNSRS (reference sequence). The trim removed 4 bases at V and 10 bases at J, leaving 29 bases unmatched. The CDR3 is 18 residues long. The CDR3, as DNA: TGTGCCTATTCGTTCCTTCCCCTATACTGGGGGCCTGAAAGTAGACTCATCTTT. Translating it yields CAYSFLPLYWGPESRLIF.

To note about this clone: This likely stems from a read error, as it lies one base from a far larger clone. The sample has other DNA sequences that encode this CDR3 too. V is TRDV2 and J is TRDJ1, with TRDD3 matching 12 bases. Germline V gene data show CDR1 as GEAIGNYY and CDR2 as EKD. The CDR3 contains 16 residues. The trim removed 3 bases at V and 5 bases at J, leaving 9 bases unmatched. The CDR3 protein is CACDELLGDTTDKLIF. CDR3 coding DNA: TGTGCCTGTGACGAACTACTGGGGGATACCACTGATAAACTCATCTTT.

This clone rates as large (0.1 to 1%). The same CDR3 also results from other DNA sequences found in this sample. The chain links TRDV2 to TRDJ1; tentative D call: TRDD3 (5 bases). Trimming cost V 0 bases and J 1 base, with 11 bases left between them. CDR1 GEAIGNYY and CDR2 EKD come from the germline V gene. This CDR3 contains 15 residues. The CDR3 sequence: CACDTVGKTTDKLIF. In DNA, the CDR3 is TGTGCCTGTGACACCGTGGGGAAAACCACCGATAAACTCATCTTT.

This clone was seen only a few times. TCRdb's entry gives the protein of a much larger clone, which mismatches this DNA's translation at residue 10, likely from a read error; the protein reported here is translated from the DNA. This chain uses TRDV2 with TRDJ1, with 8 positions matching TRDD3. The CDR3 contains 14 residues. Germline V gene sequence: CDR1 GEAIGNYY, CDR2 EKD. The CDR3 region has the DNA TGTGCCTGTGATCGACTGGGGGGCACCGGTAAACTCATCTTT. It encodes CACDRLGGTGKLIF.

This chain links TRDV2 with TRDJ1; D not resolved. V lost 0 bases to trimming and J lost 2 bases, with 15 bases between them. The germline V gene has CDR1 GEAIGNYY and CDR2 EKD. The CDR3 has 16 residues. In DNA form, the CDR3 reads TGTGCCTGTGACACCGTATCTGAGCCTAATACCGATAAACTCATCTTT. Amino acids: CACDTVSEPNTDKLIF.

Worth noting for this clone: The junction and the germline gene differ at one end; a read error may be behind it. V usage is TRDV2 and J usage is TRDJ1; D call uncertain. The CDR3 covers 18 residues. CDR1 is GEAIGNYY and CDR2 is EKD in the germline V gene. CDR3: CSFDTVSRVGERPYTYTF. The CDR3 region has the DNA TGTTCCTTTGACACCGTGTCAAGGGTGGGTGAGCGACCTTACACCTATACATTC.

By sample share, this clone is large. Other nucleotide sequences in the sample specify the same CDR3. V gene TRDV2 combines with J gene TRDJ1, with 8 bases matching TRDD3. The CDR3 covers 15 residues. V dropped 3 bases and J dropped 0; count of bases not matched to a gene: 5. Looked up from germline, CDR1 is GEAIGNYY and CDR2 is EKD. The CDR3, as DNA: TGTGCCTGTGACCCCCTGGGGGACAACACCGATAAACTCATCTTT. Protein: CACDPLGDNTDKLIF.

This clone counts as large. Other DNA sequences from this sample encode an identical CDR3 as well. This chain links TRDV3 with TRDJ1, with 13 bases fitting TRDD3. This CDR3 is 17 amino acids long. V was pared by 3 bases and J by 4 bases, with 14 bases of the junction left unmatched. Germline values: CDR1 TVYSNPD, CDR2 GDNSRS (reference sequence). DNA of the CDR3: TGTGCCTTGACTCCGTGGTACTGGGGGATACGCGACGATAAACTCATCTTT. This gives the protein CALTPWYWGIRDDKLIF.

This clone is classed as medium-sized (0.01 to 0.1%). The mismatch at residue 3 between this DNA's translation and the TCRdb protein of a much larger clone likely reflects a read error; the protein shown is translated from the DNA. This chain connects TRDV2 to TRDJ1, with TRDD3 identical over 7 bases. Germline loops: CDR1 GEAIGNYY, CDR2 EKD. This CDR3 has 15 residues. The CDR3: CAYDPVGEDTDKLIF. The CDR3 DNA reads TGTGCCTATGACCCAGTGGGGGAGGACACCGATAAACTCATCTTT.

This clone appeared a few times. With a far larger clone one base away, a read error is the likely cause. The sample carries other DNA sequences with the same CDR3. The chain combines TRDV1 with TRDJ1; 10 bases agree with TRDD3. V was pared by 1 base and J by 1 base, with 9 bases of the junction left unmatched. This CDR3 contains 18 residues. Germline CDR1 TSWWSYY, CDR2 QGS. The CDR3 DNA is TGTGCTCTTGGGGAACCAAAGTTGGGGGATACATCCACCGATAAACTCATCTTT. As protein: CALGEPKLGDTSTDKLIF.

In regard to this clone: The protein given by TCRdb reflects a much larger clone and differs at residue 2 from this DNA's translation, likely from a read error; the protein shown is the DNA's translation. The chain uses TRDV1 and TRDJ1; 13 bases are shared with TRDD3. Germline-derived CDR1 and CDR2 are TSWWSYY and QGS. The CDR3 is 19 residues long. CDR3 DNA: TGTTCTCTTGGAACCCAAAGCGCAGGGACTGGGGGATACGCCGGTAAACTCATCTTT. This translates into CSLGTQSAGTGGYAGKLIF.

This clone is labeled as large. This chain uses TRDV2 with TRDJ1, with 13 positions matching TRDD3. Per the germline V gene, CDR1 is GEAIGNYY and CDR2 is EKD. The CDR3 covers 20 residues. Trimming cost V 3 bases and J 2 bases; bases outside gene matches: 17. CDR3 loop: CACDSLLGDTPPFGTDKLIF. CDR3 nucleotide sequence: TGTGCCTGTGACTCCCTACTGGGGGATACGCCCCCGTTTGGAACCGATAAACTCATCTTT.

The V gene is TRDV2, the J gene TRDJ1, with a weak D call TRDD3 (6 bases). The CDR3 runs to 15 residues. With 3 bases removed from V and 12 bases from J, the gap between germline ends came to 25 bases. Germline CDR1 is GEAIGNYY and CDR2 is EKD. The CDR3 DNA reads TGTGCCTGTGACCCAGTGAGGGCGGATACCGATCCATTCATCTTT. The encoded protein is CACDPVRADTDPFIF.

This clone is large in the sample. Other DNA sequences from this sample encode an identical CDR3 as well. The genes are TRDV2 and TRDJ1; 12 bases are a match to TRDD3. Germline-derived CDR1 and CDR2 are GEAIGNYY and EKD. V trimming: 1 base; J trimming: 4 bases; junction bases outside the gene matches: 15. This CDR3 region has 19 residues. The CDR3 region has the DNA TGTGCCTGTGACACTATAGGCTGGGGGATACGCGACGGGGTCGATAAACTCATCTTT. It yields the protein CACDTIGWGIRDGVDKLIF.

J is TRDJ1 and V is TRDV2; a weak D match, TRDD3 (5 bases). Per germline, CDR1 GEAIGNYY and CDR2 EKD. The V end was cut by 2 bases, the J end by 0 bases, with 27 bases between. The CDR3 is 20 residues long. CDR3 DNA: TGTGCCTGTGACAACGTGGCAAGGGAGGGGGGGCGACTATACACCGATAAACTCATCTTT. Translated, it gives CACDNVAREGGRLYTDKLIF.

As concerns this clone: At one of its ends the junction is not consistent with the germline gene, which may arise from a read error. The DNA for the CDR3 is TGTTCCTGTGACACCGTGTCGCGGTACGCCGATCGACTTTTCTTT. Translating gives CSCDTVSRYADRLFF. The chain joins TRDV2 to TRDJ1; no clear D gene. This CDR3 has 15 amino acids. Germline CDR1 is GEAIGNYY and CDR2 is EKD.